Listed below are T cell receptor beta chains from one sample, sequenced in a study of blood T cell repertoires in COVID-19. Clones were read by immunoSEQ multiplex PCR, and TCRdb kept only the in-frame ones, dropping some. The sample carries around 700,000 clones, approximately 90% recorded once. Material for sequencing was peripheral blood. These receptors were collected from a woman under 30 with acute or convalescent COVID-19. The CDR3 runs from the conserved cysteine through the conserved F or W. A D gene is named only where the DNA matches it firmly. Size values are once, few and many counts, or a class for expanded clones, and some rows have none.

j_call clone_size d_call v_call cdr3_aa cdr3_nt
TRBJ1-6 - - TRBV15 CATSRDREGTGTPLHF TGTGCCACCAGCAGAGACAGGGAGGGAACTGGTACACCCCTCCACTTT
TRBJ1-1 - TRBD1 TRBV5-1 CASSLSRDRGRGTEAFF TGCGCCAGCAGCTTGTCCCGGGACAGGGGGCGGGGGACTGAAGCTTTCTTT
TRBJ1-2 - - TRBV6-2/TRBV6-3 CASRRTDYGYTF TGTGCCAGCCGCCGGACAGACTATGGCTACACCTTC
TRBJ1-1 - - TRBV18 CASSYRDGDTEAFF TGTGCCAGCTCATATCGGGATGGTGACACTGAAGCTTTCTTT
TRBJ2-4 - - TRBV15 CATSRDGERIALEDKNIQYF TGTGCCACCAGCAGAGATGGGGAGAGAATCGCCCTAGAAGACAAAAACATTCAGTACTTC
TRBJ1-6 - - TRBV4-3 CASSQRQPAYNSPLHF TGCGCCAGCAGCCAACGACAGCCTGCTTATAATTCACCCCTCCACTTT
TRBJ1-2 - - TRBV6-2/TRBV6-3 CASSYLLQALSGYTF TGTGCCAGCAGTTACCTTCTACAGGCCTTAAGTGGCTACACCTTC
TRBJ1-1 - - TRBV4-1 CASSQDGAEAFF TGCGCCAGCAGCCAAGATGGGGCGGAAGCTTTCTTT
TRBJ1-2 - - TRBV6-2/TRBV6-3 CASSYFPDYGYTF TGTGCCAGCAGTTATTTCCCCGACTATGGCTACACCTTC
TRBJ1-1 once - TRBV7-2 CASSLRVGTEAFF TGTGCCAGCAGCTTGAGGGTCGGCACTGAAGCTTTCTTT
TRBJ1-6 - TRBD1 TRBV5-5 CASSLSTGAYNSPLHF TGTGCCAGCAGCTTGAGTACAGGGGCCTATAATTCACCCCTCCACTTT
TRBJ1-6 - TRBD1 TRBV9 CASSEGQGLLYNSPLHF TGTGCCAGCAGCGAGGGACAGGGACTTCTTTATAATTCACCCCTCCACTTT
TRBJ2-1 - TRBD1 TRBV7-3 CASSPRQGAYNEQFF TGTGCCAGCAGCCCCCGACAGGGGGCTTACAATGAGCAGTTCTTC
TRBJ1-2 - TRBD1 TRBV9 CASSESRDRVPANYGYTF TGTGCCAGCAGCGAAAGTCGGGACAGGGTCCCCGCTAACTATGGCTACACCTTC
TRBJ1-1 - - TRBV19 CASGGRPEAFF TGTGCCAGCGGCGGGCGTCCTGAAGCTTTCTTT
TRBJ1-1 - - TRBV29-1 CSVSIQAPNTEAFF TGCAGCGTTTCAATCCAGGCCCCTAACACTGAAGCTTTCTTT
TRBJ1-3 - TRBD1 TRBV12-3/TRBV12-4 CASRGTANTIYF TGTGCCAGCAGAGGGACAGCAAACACCATATATTTT
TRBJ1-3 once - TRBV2 CASRRYELSGNTIYF TGTGCCAGCAGACGATACGAACTCTCTGGAAACACCATATATTTT
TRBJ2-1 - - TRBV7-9 CASSYQNNEQFF TGTGCCAGCAGCTACCAGAACAATGAGCAGTTCTTC
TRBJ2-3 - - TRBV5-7 CASSLGAYTIDTQYF TGTGCCAGCAGCTTGGGGGCCTATACGATCGATACGCAGTATTTT
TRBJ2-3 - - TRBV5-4 CASSGRVSTDTQYF TGTGCCAGCAGCGGGCGGGTCAGCACAGATACGCAGTATTTT
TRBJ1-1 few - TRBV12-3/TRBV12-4 CASSFGQGGAFF TGTGCCAGCAGTTTTGGGCAGGGAGGAGCTTTCTTT
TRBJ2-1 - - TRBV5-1 CASSLGSAGNEQFF TGCGCCAGCAGCCTCGGATCAGCGGGTAATGAGCAGTTCTTC
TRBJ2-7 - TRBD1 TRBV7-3 CASSLTGDRTYEQYF TGTGCCAGCAGCTTAACGGGGGACAGGACCTACGAGCAGTACTTC
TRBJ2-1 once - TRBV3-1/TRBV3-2 CASSPRLGDNEQFF TGTGCCAGCAGCCCCCGACTAGGGGATAATGAGCAGTTCTTC
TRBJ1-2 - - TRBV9 CASSVRDTTRGGYTF TGTGCCAGCAGCGTACGGGACACGACGAGGGGGGGCTACACCTTC
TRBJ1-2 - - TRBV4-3 CASSQDFRGTSYGYTF TGCGCCAGCAGCCAAGATTTTCGTGGTACAAGCTATGGCTACACCTTC
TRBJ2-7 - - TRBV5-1 CASSPNYQTYEQYF TGCGCCAGCAGCCCAAACTATCAAACCTACGAGCAGTACTTC
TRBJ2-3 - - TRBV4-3 CASSQGSGARTDTQYF TGCGCCAGCAGCCAGGGCTCAGGGGCCCGCACAGATACGCAGTATTTT
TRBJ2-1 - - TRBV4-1 CASSQEVTNNNEQFF TGCGCCAGCAGCCAAGAAGTGACAAACAACAATGAGCAGTTCTTC
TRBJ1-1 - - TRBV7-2 CASSFLNLNTEAFF TGTGCCAGCAGCTTTTTAAATCTGAACACTGAAGCTTTCTTT
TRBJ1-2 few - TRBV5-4 CASSLASGLYGYTF TGTGCCAGCAGCTTGGCCTCAGGACTCTATGGCTACACCTTC
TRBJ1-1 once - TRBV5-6 CASSLSGRAYFEAFF TGTGCCAGCAGCTTGTCGGGGAGAGCGTACTTTGAAGCTTTCTTT
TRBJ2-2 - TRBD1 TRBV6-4 CASSDKGGDTGELFF TGTGCCAGCAGTGATAAAGGGGGCGACACCGGGGAGCTGTTTTTT
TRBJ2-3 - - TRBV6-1 CASSEPDGGDTQYF TGTGCCAGCAGTGAACCTGACGGCGGGGATACGCAGTATTTT
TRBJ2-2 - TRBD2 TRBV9 CASSVGSGHTYTGELFF TGTGCCAGCAGCGTAGGTAGCGGGCACACCTACACCGGGGAGCTGTTTTTT
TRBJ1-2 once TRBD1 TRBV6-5 CASRKTGTSYGYTF TGTGCCAGCAGGAAGACAGGGACCTCCTATGGCTACACCTTC
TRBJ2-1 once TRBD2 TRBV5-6 CASSWVTGLAESSYNEQFF TGTGCCAGCAGCTGGGTCACGGGACTAGCGGAAAGCTCCTACAATGAGCAGTTCTTC
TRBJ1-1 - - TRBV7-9 CASSFPLGGGENTEAFF TGTGCCAGCAGCTTCCCCCTTGGGGGAGGGGAGAACACTGAAGCTTTCTTT
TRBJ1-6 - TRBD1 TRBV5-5 CASSLTPQGDNSPLHF TGTGCCAGCAGCTTAACCCCACAGGGGGATAATTCACCCCTCCACTTT
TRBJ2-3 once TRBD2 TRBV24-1 CATSEGTSEDTQYF TGTGCCACCAGTGAGGGGACTAGTGAGGATACGCAGTATTTT
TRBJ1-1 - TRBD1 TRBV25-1 CASSEYERTGNTEAFF TGTGCCAGCAGTGAATATGAGCGGACAGGGAACACTGAAGCTTTCTTT
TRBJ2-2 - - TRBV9 CASSPPLSGGELFF TGTGCCAGCAGCCCGCCCCTCTCCGGCGGGGAGCTGTTTTTT
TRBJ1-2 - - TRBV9 CASSVAGTNYGYTF TGTGCCAGCAGCGTAGCAGGGACTAACTATGGCTACACCTTC
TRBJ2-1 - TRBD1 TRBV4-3 CASSQSGTGIYEQFF TGCGCCAGCAGCCAGTCCGGGACAGGGATTTATGAGCAGTTCTTC
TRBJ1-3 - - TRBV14 CASKGYFGGNTIYF TGTGCCAGCAAGGGGTATTTTGGTGGAAACACCATATATTTT
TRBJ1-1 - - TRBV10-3 CAISEGGEAFF TGTGCCATCAGTGAGGGAGGGGAAGCTTTCTTT
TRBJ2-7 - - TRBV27 CASSPDGGFSYEQYF TGTGCCAGCAGCCCGGACGGAGGATTCTCCTACGAGCAGTACTTC
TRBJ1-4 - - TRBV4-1 CASRKFRGKSENNEKLFF TGCGCCAGCAGAAAGTTTCGGGGGAAGTCGGAAAATAATGAAAAACTGTTTTTT
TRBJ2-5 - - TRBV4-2 CASSQDGSARKETQYF TGTGCCAGCAGCCAGGATGGGTCTGCGAGGAAAGAGACCCAGTACTTC
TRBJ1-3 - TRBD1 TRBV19 CASSPGTGMGNTIYF TGTGCCAGTAGTCCCGGGACAGGGATGGGAAACACCATATATTTT
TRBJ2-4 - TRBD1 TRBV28 CASSTQGAAKNIQYF TGTGCCAGCAGCACCCAGGGGGCCGCCAAAAACATTCAGTACTTC
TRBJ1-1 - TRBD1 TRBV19 CASSPRTGTNTEAFF TGTGCCAGTAGTCCTAGGACAGGGACTAACACTGAAGCTTTCTTT
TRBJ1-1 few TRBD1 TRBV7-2 CASSFSTGETEAFF TGTGCCAGCAGCTTTTCGACAGGGGAAACTGAAGCTTTCTTT
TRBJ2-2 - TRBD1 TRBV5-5 CASSAKTGGDGELFF TGTGCCAGCAGCGCCAAGACAGGGGGTGACGGGGAGCTGTTTTTT
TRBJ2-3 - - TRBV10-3 CAIRDTAGKASTDTQYF TGTGCCATCCGGGACACAGCGGGGAAAGCTAGCACAGATACGCAGTATTTT
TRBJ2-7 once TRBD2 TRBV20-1 CSASSGGAPFSYEQYF TGCAGTGCTAGTAGCGGGGGGGCCCCCTTCTCCTACGAGCAGTACTTC